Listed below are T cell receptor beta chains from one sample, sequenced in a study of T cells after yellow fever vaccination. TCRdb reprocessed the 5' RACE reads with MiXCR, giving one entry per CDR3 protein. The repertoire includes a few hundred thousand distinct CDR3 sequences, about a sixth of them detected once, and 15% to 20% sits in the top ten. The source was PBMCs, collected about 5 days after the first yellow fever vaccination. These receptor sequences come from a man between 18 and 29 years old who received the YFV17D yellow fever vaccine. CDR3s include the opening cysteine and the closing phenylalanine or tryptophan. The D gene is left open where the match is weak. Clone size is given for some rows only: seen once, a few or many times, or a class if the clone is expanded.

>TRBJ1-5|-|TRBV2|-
TGTGCCAGCAGTGAAGAGGGGACTAGAAATCAGCCCCAGCATTTT
CASSEEGTRNQPQHF
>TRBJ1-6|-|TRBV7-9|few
TGTGCCACCCGTTCATCGACCTCAGGGCCCTCACCCCTCCACTTT
CATRSSTSGPSPLHF
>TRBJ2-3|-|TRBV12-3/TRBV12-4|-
TGTGCCAGCAGTACGCCGGGCCCGACTTTGACAGATACGCAGTATTTT
CASSTPGPTLTDTQYF
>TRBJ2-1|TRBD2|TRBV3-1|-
TGTGCCAGCAGCCAAGATGAGGGGAGCGGGGGTATCGGGATTGAGCAGTTCTTC
CASSQDEGSGGIGIEQFF
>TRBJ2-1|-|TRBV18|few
TGTGCCAGCTCACTTTGGACAGCCAATGAGCAGTTCTTC
CASSLWTANEQFF
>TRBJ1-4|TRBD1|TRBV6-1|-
TGTGCCACCAACTCCAGGGGGGCTAATGAAAAACTGTTTTTT
CATNSRGANEKLFF
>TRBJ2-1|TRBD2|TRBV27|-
TGTGCCAGCAGGTCACTAGCGGGGGGACTTAATGAGCAGTTCTTC
CASRSLAGGLNEQFF
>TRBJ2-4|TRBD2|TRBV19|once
TGTGCCAGTACCCCTACGGACTTGTGGGGGGGCATTCAGTACTTC
CASTPTDLWGGIQYF
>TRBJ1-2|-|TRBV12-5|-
TGTGCTAGTGGTGTCGGGACACAACTTAACTATGGCTACACCTTC
CASGVGTQLNYGYTF
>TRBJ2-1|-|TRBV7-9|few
TGTGCCAGCAGCAAAAAACAGGGAAGCTCCTACAATGAGCAGTTCTTC
CASSKKQGSSYNEQFF
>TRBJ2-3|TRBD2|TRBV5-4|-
TGTGCCAGCAGCCGACCGGGACTAGACACAGATACGCAGTATTTT
CASSRPGLDTDTQYF
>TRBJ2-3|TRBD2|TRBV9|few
TGTGCCAGCAGCGTCTCTGGGACTAGCGGGCGCACAGATACGCAGTATTTT
CASSVSGTSGRTDTQYF
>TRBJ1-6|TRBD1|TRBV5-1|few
TGCGCCAGCAGCCCGGGACAGGGGACCGGGGCATGGGATTCACCCCTCCACTTT
CASSPGQGTGAWDSPLHF
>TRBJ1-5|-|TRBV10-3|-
TGTGCCATCATTAGGGTCAATCAGCCCCAGCATTTT
CAIIRVNQPQHF
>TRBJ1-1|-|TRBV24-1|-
TGTGCCACCACCCAACAGGACCTGAACACTGAAGCTTTCTTT
CATTQQDLNTEAFF
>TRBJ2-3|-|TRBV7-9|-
TGTGCCAGCAGCTTAGTCGACACAGATACGCAGTATTTT
CASSLVDTDTQYF
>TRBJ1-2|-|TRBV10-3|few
TGTGCCATCAGTGACCCAGCGAGAGGGAATGGCTACACCTTC
CAISDPARGNGYTF
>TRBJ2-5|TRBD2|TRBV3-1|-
TGTGCCAGCAGCCAAGTTACGGGGGGGAGGAAGACCCAGTACTTC
CASSQVTGGRKTQYF
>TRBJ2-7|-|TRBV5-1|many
TGCGCCAGCAGCGGAACAGGGTTGAAGTCCTACGAGCAGTACTTC
CASSGTGLKSYEQYF
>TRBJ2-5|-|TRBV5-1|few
TGCGCCAGCAGCTTGGCCGGGGATGCGGAGACCCAGTACTTC
CASSLAGDAETQYF
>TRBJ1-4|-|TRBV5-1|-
TGCGCCAGCAGCCGCGGACAGTTAAATGAAAAACTGTTTTTT
CASSRGQLNEKLFF
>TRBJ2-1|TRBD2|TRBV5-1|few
TGCGCCAGCACCCGGACTAGCGGGGGACTCAATGAGCAGTTCTTC
CASTRTSGGLNEQFF
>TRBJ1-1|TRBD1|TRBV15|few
TGTGCCACCAGCAGAGACCGCACAGGGGAGTACACTGAAGCTTTCTTT
CATSRDRTGEYTEAFF
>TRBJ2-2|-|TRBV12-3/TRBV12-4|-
TGTGCCAGCAGACTTAGCGGAAACACCGGGGAGCTGTTTTTT
CASRLSGNTGELFF
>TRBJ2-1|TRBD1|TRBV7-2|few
TGTGCCAGCAGCTCTTACAGGGGAGATAATGAGCAGTTCTTC
CASSSYRGDNEQFF
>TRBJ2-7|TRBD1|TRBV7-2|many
TGTGCCAGCAGCCTCGAGTCCGGGACAGGGACCGAGCAGTACTTC
CASSLESGTGTEQYF
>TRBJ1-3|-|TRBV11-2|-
TGTGCCAGCAGCCCCGGGATCGCAAACACCATATATTTT
CASSPGIANTIYF
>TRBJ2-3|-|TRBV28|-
TGTGCCAGCAGTTTGGGGGGGCGGGGGAGCCGAACAGATACGCAGTATTTT
CASSLGGRGSRTDTQYF
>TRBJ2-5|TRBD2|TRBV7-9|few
TGTGCCAGCAGCTTATCGGCGGGGGGGGCGGAGGAGACCCAGTACTTC
CASSLSAGGAEETQYF
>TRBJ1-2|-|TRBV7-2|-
TGTGCCAGCAGCTTGGGGGAGATGTTAGGGGGCTACACCTTC
CASSLGEMLGGYTF
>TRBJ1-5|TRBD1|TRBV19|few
TGTGCCAGTAGTACGGCGGGACAGGGAGTTATAGTATGGAATCAGCCCCAGCATTTT
CASSTAGQGVIVWNQPQHF
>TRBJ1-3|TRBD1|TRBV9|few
TGTGCCAGCAGCGTAGGGGACAGGAGATCCTCTGGAAACACCATATATTTT
CASSVGDRRSSGNTIYF
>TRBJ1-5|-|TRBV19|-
TGTGCCAGTAGTATTAAGGAGGGTAGCAATCAGCCCCAGCATTTT
CASSIKEGSNQPQHF
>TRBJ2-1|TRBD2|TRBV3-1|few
TGTGCCAGCCGAAACGGACTAGCGGGGGGGCCTAATGAGCAGTTCTTC
CASRNGLAGGPNEQFF
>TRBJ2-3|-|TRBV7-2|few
TGTGCCAGCAGCCCCCATTCTAACGGGCCGGGGGATACGCAGTATTTT
CASSPHSNGPGDTQYF
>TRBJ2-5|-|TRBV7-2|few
TGTGCCAGCAGCTTAGGAGGGACTCTAGAGACCCAGTACTTC
CASSLGGTLETQYF
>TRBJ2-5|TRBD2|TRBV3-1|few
TGTGCCAGCAGCGCACCCCGGACTAGCGGGGTGCGGGAGACCCAGTACTTC
CASSAPRTSGVRETQYF
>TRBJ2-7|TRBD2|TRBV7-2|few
TGTGCCAGCAGCTTAGCTAGTTCTGCCGGGGGGACTACCTACGAGCAGTACTTC
CASSLASSAGGTTYEQYF
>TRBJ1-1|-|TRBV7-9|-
TGTGCCAGCAGCTTTGAAGGGGGACGTGCTTTCTTT
CASSFEGGRAFF
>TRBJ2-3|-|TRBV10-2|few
TGCGCCAGCAGTGAGCCGGGTACGCAGTATTTT
CASSEPGTQYF
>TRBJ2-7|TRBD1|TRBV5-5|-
TGTGCCAGCAGCTTGGCCGGGACAGGGCAAGTCCACGAGCAGTACTTC
CASSLAGTGQVHEQYF
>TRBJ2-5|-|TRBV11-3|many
TGTGCCAGCAGCTTAAGAACAGACCAAGAGACCCAGTACTTC
CASSLRTDQETQYF
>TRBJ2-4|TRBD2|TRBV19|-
TGTGCCAGTAGTAAACCGGGACTAGCGGATATAGCCAAAAACATTCAGTACTTC
CASSKPGLADIAKNIQYF
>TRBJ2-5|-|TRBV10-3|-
TGTGCCATCAGTGACGGGGCGCCCGGGACCCAGTACTTC
CAISDGAPGTQYF
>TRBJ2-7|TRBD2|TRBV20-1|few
TGCAGTGCTAGAAAGCCGGGACTAAGCAACGAGCAGTACTTC
CSARKPGLSNEQYF
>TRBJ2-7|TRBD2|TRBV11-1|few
TGTGCCAGCAGCTTAGCTAGGACTAGCGGGGCGCACGAGCAGTACTTC
CASSLARTSGAHEQYF